The T cell receptor beta chain under discussion was sequenced for a study of spatial heterogeneity in lung cancer. Across the whole study: Follow-up PBMC specimens underwent sequencing when available; their median timing was around 2 years after resection. Among detected sequences, beta-chain ones consistently exceeded alpha-chain ones in number.

The time point denotes: blood at routine non-recurrence follow-up after resection. Whole RNA, which was extracted from tumor, nontumor lung tissue or frozen PBMC, was sequenced without any cell sorting. Every TCR cDNA molecule carried a tag that served as a unique molecular identifier. TCRdb reprocessed the 5' RACE reads via MiXCR and lists one record per CDR3 protein. Of about 120,000 distinct CDR3 sequences detected, 9% to 15% appear once; the ten largest clones hold around 17%. This clonotype was seen a few times. The CDR3 covers 17 residues. Trimming removed 0 bases at V and 4 bases at J, with 15 bases between. Looked up from germline, CDR1 is SGHTA and CDR2 is FQGNSA.

The source was PBMCs, collected at follow-up. The V and J genes are TRBV7-2 and TRBJ2-2, with D hard to call. The receptor was derived from a male donor with early-stage non-small cell lung cancer. The chain's CDR3 is CASSLALYRDGTGELFF. CDR3 nucleotides: TGTGCCAGCAGCTTAGCGCTTTACCGTGATGGCACCGGGGAGCTGTTTTTT.